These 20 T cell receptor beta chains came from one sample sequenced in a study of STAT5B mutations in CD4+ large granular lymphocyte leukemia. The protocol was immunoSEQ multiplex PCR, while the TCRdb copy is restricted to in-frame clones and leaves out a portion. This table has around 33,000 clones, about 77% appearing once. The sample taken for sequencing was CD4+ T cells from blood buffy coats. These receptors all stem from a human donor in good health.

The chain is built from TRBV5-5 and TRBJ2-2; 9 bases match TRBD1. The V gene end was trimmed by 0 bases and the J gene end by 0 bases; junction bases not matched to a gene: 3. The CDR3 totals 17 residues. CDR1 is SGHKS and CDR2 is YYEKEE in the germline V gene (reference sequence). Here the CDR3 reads CASSLGTGATNTGELFF. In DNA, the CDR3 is TGTGCCAGCAGCTTGGGGACAGGGGCCACGAACACCGGGGAGCTGTTTTTT.

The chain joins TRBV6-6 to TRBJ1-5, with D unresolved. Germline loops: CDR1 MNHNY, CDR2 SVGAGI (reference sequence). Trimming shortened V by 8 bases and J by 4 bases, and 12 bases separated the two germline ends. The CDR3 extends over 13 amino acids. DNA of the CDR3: TGTGCCAGCCTACCTCGAGGAAATCAGCCCCAGCATTTT. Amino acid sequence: CASLPRGNQPQHF.

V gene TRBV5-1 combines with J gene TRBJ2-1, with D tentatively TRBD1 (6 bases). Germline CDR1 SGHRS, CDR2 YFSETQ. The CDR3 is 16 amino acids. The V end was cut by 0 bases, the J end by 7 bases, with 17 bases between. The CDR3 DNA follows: TGCGCCAGCAGCTTGGATGAGGCAGGGGAATGGAATGAGCAGTTCTTC. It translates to CASSLDEAGEWNEQFF. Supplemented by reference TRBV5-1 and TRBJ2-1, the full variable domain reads KAGVTQTPRYLIKTRGQQVTLSCSPISGHRSVSWYQQTPGQGLQFLFEYFSETQRNKGNFPGRFSGRQFSNSRSEMNVSTLELGDSALYLCASSLDEAGEWNEQFFGPGTRLTVL.

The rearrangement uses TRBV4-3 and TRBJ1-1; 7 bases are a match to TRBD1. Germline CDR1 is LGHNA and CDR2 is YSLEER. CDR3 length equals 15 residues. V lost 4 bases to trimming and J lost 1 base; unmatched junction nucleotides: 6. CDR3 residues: CASSPRGQPNTEAFF. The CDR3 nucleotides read TGCGCCAGCAGCCCTAGGGGACAGCCGAACACTGAAGCTTTCTTT.

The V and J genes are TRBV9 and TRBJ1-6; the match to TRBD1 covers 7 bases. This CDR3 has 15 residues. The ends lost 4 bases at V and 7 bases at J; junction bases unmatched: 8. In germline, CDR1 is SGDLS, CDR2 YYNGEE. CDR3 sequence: CASSPTGLKNSPLHF. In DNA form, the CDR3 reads TGTGCCAGCAGCCCGACAGGGTTAAAGAATTCACCCCTCCACTTT.

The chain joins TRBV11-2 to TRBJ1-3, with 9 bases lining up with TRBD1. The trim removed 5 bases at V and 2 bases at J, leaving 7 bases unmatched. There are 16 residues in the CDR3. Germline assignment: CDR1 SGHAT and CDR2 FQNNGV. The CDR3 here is CASSAPGTGTGNTIYF. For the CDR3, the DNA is TGTGCCAGCAGCGCACCAGGGACAGGGACTGGAAACACCATATATTTT. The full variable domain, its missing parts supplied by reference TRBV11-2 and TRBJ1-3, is EAGVAQSPRYKIIEKRQSVAFWCNPISGHATLYWYQQILGQGPKLLIQFQNNGVVDDSQLPKDRFSAERLKGVDSTLKIQPAKLEDSAVYLCASSAPGTGTGNTIYFGEGSWLTVV.

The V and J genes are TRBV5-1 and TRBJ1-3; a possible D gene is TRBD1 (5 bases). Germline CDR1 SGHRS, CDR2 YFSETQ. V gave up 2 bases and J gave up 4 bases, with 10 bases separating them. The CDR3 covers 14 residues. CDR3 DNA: TGCGCCAGCAGCTTTTGGGGGGAAGGAAACACCATATATTTT. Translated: CASSFWGEGNTIYF.

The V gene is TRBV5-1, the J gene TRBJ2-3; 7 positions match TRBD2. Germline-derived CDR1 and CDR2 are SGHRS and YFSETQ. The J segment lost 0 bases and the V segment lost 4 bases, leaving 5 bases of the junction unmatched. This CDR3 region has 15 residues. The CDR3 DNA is TGCGCCAGCAGCGGACTAGGTGGGAGCACAGATACGCAGTATTTT. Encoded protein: CASSGLGGSTDTQYF.

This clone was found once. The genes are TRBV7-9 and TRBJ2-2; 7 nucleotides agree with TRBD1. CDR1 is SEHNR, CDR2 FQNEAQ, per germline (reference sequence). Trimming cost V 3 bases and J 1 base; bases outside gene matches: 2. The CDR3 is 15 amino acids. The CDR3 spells CASSFWTGNTGELFF. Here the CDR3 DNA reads TGTGCCAGCAGCTTTTGGACAGGGAACACCGGGGAGCTGTTTTTT.

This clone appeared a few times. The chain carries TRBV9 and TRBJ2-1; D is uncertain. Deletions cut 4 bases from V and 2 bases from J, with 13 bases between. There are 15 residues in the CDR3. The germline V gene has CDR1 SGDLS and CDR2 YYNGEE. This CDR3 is CASSFGSVTYNEQFF. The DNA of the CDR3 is TGTGCCAGCAGCTTCGGTTCGGTCACCTACAATGAGCAGTTCTTC. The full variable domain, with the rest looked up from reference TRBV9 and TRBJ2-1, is DSGVTQTPKHLITATGQRVTLRCSPRSGDLSVYWYQQSLDQGLQFLIQYYNGEERAKGNILERFSAQQFPDLHSELNLSSLELGDSALYFCASSFGSVTYNEQFFGPGTRLTVL.

The CDR3 loop is CASSLGQEGEQYF. In DNA, the CDR3 is TGCGCCAGCAGCCTGGGACAGGAAGGCGAGCAGTACTTC. The J gene is TRBJ2-5, the V gene TRBV5-1; 8 bases are shared with TRBD1. The J call could be wrong; TRBJ2-7 is a better fit for the DNA end. CDR3 length: 13 amino acids. Germline V gives CDR1 SGHRS, CDR2 YFSETQ.

CDR3 bases: TGTGCCAGCAGTCCCCACCGACTAGCGGGAGGGGCCTACGAGCAGTACTTC. Translated: CASSPHRLAGGAYEQYF. The chain employs TRBV28 and TRBJ2-7, with 14 bases aligning to TRBD2. CDR1 and CDR2 from the germline V gene are MDHEN and SYDVKM. V shed 5 bases, J shed 2 bases, and the junction held 8 bases outside the gene matches. The CDR3 totals 17 residues. The whole variable domain, remainder taken from reference TRBV28 and TRBJ2-7, is DVKVTQSSRYLVKRTGEKVFLECVQDMDHENMFWYRQDPGLGLRLIYFSYDVKMKEKGDIPEGYSVSREKKERFSLILESASTNQTSMYLCASSPHRLAGGAYEQYFGPGTRLTVT.

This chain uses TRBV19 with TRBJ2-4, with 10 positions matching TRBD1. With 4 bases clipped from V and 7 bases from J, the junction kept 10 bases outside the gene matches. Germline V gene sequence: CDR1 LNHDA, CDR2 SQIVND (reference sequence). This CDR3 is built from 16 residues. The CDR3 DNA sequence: TGTGCCAGTAGTACCCCCTCCGGGACAGGGGTGAACATTCAGTACTTC. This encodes CASSTPSGTGVNIQYF.

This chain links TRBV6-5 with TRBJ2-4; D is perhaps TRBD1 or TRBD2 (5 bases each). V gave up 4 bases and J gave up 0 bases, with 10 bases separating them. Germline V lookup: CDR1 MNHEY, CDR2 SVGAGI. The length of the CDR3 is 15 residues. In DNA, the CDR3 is TGTGCCAGCAGTTTGACCGGGACAGCCAAAAACATTCAGTACTTC. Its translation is CASSLTGTAKNIQYF.

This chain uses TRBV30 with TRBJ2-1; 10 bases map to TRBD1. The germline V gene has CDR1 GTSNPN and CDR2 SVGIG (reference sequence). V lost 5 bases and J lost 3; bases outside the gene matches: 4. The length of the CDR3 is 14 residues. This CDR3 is CAWDRGQYYNEQFF. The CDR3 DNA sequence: TGTGCCTGGGACAGGGGGCAGTACTACAATGAGCAGTTCTTC.

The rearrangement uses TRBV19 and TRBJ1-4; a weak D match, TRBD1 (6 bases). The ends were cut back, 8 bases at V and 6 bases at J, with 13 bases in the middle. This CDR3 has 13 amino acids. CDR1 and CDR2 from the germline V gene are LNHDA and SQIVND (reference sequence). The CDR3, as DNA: TGTGCCAGTGTAGACAGGAGGGATGAAAAACTGTTTTTT. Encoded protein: CASVDRRDEKLFF. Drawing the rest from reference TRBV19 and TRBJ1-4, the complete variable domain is DGGITQSPKYLFRKEGQNVTLSCEQNLNHDAMYWYRQDPGQGLRLIYYSQIVNDFQKGDIAEGYSVSREKKESFPLTVTSAQKNPTAFYLCASVDRRDEKLFFGSGTQLSVL.

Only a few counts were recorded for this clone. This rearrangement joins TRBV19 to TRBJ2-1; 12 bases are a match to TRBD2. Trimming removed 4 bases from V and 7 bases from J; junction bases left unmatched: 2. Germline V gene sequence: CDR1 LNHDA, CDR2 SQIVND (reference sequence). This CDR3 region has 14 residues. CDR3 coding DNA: TGTGCCAGTAGTACCCTAGCGGGAGGGAATGAGCAGTTCTTC. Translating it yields CASSTLAGGNEQFF.

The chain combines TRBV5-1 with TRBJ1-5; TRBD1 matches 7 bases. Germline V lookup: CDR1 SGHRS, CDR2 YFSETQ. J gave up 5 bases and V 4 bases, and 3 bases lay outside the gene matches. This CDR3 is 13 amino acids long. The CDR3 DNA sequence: TGCGCCAGCAGCCCTGACAGGGATCAGCCCCAGCATTTT. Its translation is CASSPDRDQPQHF.

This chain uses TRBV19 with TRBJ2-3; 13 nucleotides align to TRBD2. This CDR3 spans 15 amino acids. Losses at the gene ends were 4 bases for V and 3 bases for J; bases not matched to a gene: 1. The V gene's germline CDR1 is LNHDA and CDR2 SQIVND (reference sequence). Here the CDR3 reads CASSTGLAGTDTQYF. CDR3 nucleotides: TGTGCCAGTAGTACGGGACTAGCGGGGACAGATACGCAGTATTTT.

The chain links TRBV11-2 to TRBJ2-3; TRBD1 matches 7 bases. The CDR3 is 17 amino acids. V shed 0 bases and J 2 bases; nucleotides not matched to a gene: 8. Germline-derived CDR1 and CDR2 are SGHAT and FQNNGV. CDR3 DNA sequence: TGTGCCAGCAGCTTAGATCACGACAGGGACATCACAGATACGCAGTATTTT. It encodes CASSLDHDRDITDTQYF.